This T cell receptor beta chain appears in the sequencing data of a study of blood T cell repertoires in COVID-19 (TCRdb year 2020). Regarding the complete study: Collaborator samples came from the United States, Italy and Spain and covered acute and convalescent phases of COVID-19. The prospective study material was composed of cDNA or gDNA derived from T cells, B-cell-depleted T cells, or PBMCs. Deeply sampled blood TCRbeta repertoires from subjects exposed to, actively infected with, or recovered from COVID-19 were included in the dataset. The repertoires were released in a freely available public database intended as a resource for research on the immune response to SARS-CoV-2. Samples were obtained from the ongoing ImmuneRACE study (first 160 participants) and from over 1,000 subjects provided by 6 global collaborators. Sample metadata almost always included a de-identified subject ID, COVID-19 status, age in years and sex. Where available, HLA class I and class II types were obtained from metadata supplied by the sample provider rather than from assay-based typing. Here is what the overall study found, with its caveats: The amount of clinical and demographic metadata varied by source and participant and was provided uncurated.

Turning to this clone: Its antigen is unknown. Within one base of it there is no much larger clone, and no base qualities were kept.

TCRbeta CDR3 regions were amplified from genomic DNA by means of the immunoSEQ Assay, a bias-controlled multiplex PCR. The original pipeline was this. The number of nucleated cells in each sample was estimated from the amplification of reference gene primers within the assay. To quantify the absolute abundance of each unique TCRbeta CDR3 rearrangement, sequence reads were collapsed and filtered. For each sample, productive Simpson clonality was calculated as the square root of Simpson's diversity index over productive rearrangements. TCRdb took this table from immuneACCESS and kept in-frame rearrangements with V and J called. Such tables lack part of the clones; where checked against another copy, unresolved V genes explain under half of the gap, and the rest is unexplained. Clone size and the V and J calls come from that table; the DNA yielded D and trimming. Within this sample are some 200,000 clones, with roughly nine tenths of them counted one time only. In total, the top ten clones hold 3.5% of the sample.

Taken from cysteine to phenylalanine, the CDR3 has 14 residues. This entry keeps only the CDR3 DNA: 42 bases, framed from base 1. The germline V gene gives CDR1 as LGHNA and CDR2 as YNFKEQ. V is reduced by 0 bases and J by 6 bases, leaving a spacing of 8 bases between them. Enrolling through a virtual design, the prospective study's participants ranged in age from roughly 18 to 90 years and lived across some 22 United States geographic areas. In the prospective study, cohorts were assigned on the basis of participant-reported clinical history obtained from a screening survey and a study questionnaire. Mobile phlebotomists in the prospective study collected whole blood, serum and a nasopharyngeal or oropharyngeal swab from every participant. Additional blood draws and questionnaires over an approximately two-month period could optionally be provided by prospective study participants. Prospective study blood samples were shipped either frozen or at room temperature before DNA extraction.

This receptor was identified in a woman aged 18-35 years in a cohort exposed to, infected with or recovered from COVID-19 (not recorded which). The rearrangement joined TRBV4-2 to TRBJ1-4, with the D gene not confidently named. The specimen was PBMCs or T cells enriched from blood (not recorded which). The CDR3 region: CASSQEEADEKLFF. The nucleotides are TGTGCCAGCAGCCAAGAAGAGGCCGATGAAAAACTGTTTTTT.